This T cell receptor beta chain was recorded in a study of cytomegalovirus exposure and HLA in healthy donors. The study's findings and limits: In an earlier analysis, about 87% or about 30%: the productive usage of most TCR beta V segments. The authors listed 150 or so TCR beta chains as cytomegalovirus-associated.

The PCR was carried out with 60 Vbeta primers and 13 Jbeta primers. Sequencing used immunoSEQ multiplex PCR; TCRdb keeps in-frame clones, though not all of them. In the table there are approximately 240,000 clones, around 80% of which are singletons. V shed 3 bases and J 6 bases; nucleotides not matched to a gene: 6. The CDR3 runs to 15 residues. Germline CDR1 reads PRHDT; CDR2 reads FYEKMQ (reference sequence). Concerning this clone itself: What it binds is unknown.

Sequenced material: PBMCs. The source is a woman aged 40 to 55 in good health and CMV-seropositive. The chain uses TRBV13 and TRBJ2-3; 10 bases agree with TRBD1. DNA of the CDR3: TGTGCCAGCAGCTTGGGGACAGGGGCCGGGGATACGCAGTATTTT. Translated, it gives CASSLGTGAGDTQYF.